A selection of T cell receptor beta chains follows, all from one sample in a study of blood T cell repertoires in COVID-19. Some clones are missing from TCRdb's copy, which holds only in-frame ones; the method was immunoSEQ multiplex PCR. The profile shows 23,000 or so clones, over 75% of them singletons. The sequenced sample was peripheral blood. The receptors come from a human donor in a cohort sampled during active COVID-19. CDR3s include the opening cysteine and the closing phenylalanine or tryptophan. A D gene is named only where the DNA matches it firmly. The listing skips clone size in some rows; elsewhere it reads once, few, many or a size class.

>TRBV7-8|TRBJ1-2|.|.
TGTGCCAGCAGCTCCCAGGTTCGGGGACAAGATCGAGGCTACACCTTC
CASSSQVRGQDRGYTF
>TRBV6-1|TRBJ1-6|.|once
TGTGCCAGCAGTGAAACAGGGATGGGTAATTCACCCCTCCACTTT
CASSETGMGNSPLHF
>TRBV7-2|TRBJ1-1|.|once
TGTGCCAGCAGTCCAGGGGTGATCACTGAAGCTTTCTTT
CASSPGVITEAFF
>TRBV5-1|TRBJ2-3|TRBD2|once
TGCGCCAGCAGCCCTACGACTAGCGGGGGAAACACAGATACGCAGTATTTT
CASSPTTSGGNTDTQYF
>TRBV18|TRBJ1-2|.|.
TGTGCCAGCTCACCCGGGGGGGATTATGGCTACACCTTC
CASSPGGDYGYTF
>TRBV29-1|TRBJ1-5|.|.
TGCAGCGTTGGCGACAGCGCATCTAGCAATCAGCCCCAGCATTTT
CSVGDSASSNQPQHF
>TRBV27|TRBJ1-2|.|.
TGTGCCAGCAGTTTACGCGGATATAACTATGGCTACACCTTC
CASSLRGYNYGYTF
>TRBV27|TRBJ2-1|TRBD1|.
TGTGCCAGCAGTTTCGGGACAGGCCACAATGAGCAGTTCTTC
CASSFGTGHNEQFF
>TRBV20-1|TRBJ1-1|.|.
TGCAGTGCTAGAGCTGAGACTGAAGCTTTCTTT
CSARAETEAFF
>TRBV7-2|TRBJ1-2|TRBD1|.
TGTGCCAGCAGGCCAACAGGGGTCTATGGCTACACCTTC
CASRPTGVYGYTF
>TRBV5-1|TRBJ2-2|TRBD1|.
TGCGCCAGCAGCGGCCGGGACAGGGTGAACACCGGGGAGCTGTTTTTT
CASSGRDRVNTGELFF
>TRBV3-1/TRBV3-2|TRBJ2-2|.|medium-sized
TGTGCCAGCAGCCTTGGGGGGGCGAGAACCGGGGAGCTGTTTTTT
CASSLGGARTGELFF
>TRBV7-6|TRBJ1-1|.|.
TGTGCCAGCAGCTTAGAGGGGGTGGGGACTGAAGCTTTCTTT
CASSLEGVGTEAFF
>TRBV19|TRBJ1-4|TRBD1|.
TGTGCCAGTAGTAGGGACAGGGGTAATGAAAAACTGTTTTTT
CASSRDRGNEKLFF
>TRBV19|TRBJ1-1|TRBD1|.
TGTGCCAGTAGTACCCTTGCGGGACAGGGTTTCACTGAAGCTTTCTTT
CASSTLAGQGFTEAFF
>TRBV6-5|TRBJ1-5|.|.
TGTGCCAGCAGCCCCGGTCGGGGGAGAAATCAGCCCCAGCATTTT
CASSPGRGRNQPQHF
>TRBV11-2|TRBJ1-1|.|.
TGTGCCAGCAGCTTCCAACAGGGGAACACTGAAGCTTTCTTT
CASSFQQGNTEAFF
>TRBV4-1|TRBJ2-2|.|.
TGCGCCAGCAGCCAAGGACAGGAAGGGACCGGGGAGCTGTTTTTT
CASSQGQEGTGELFF
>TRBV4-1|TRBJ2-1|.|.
TGCGCCAGCAGCCAAACAGAAAACAATGAGCAGTTCTTC
CASSQTENNEQFF
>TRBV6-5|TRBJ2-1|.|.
TGTGCCAGCAGCCGCAGGGGACGAGGAAATGAGCAGTTCTTC
CASSRRGRGNEQFF
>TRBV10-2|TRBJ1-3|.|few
TGCGCCAGCAGTGAGTCTCCCACAGGGACGGACACCATATATTTT
CASSESPTGTDTIYF
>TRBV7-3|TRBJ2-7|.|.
TGTGCCAGCAGCCCAGGGCGAAGCTCCTACGAGCAGTACTTC
CASSPGRSSYEQYF
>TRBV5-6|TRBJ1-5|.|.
TGTGCCAGCAGCTTGGCGCACGCGGGTCAGCCCCAGCATTTT
CASSLAHAGQPQHF
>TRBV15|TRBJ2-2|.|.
TGTGCCACCAGCGGGGGAGGACACCCGAACACCGGGGAGCTGTTTTTT
CATSGGGHPNTGELFF
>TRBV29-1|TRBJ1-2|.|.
TGCAGCGTTTATACAGGCTCTGGCTACACCTTC
CSVYTGSGYTF
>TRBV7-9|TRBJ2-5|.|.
TGTGCCAGCAGCTGGGGACTGCAGCAAGAGACCCAGTACTTC
CASSWGLQQETQYF
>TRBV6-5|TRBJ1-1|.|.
TGTGCCAGCAGTTACTCGAACGGGAGGGACACTGAAGCTTTCTTT
CASSYSNGRDTEAFF
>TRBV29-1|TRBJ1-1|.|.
TGCAGCGTTGAAGAAACGGCCGGGATCATGAACACTGAAGCTTTCTTT
CSVEETAGIMNTEAFF